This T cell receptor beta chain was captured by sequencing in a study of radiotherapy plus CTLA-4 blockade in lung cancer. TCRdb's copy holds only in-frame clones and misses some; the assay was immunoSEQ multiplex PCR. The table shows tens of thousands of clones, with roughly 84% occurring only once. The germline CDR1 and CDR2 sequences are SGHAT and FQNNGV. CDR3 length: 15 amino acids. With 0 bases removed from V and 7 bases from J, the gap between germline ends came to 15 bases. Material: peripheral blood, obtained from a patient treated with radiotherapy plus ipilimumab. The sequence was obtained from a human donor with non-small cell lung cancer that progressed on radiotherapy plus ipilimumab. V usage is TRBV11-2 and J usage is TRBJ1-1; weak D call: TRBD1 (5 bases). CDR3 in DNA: TGTGCCAGCAGCTTAGATTGGGTGGGACGGGGTGAAGCTTTCTTT. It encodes CASSLDWVGRGEAFF.